This T cell receptor beta chain was sequenced for a study of response to subunit inactivated influenza vaccine. Broader study findings: Each seasonal influenza vaccination recruits few new T cells, the authors suggested.

TCRdb re-derived calls from the RT-PCR reads in MiXCR, one entry per CDR3 protein. In the table there are roughly 570,000 distinct CDR3 sequences, 13% of which are singletons. Germline V lookup: CDR1 MNHEY, CDR2 SVGEGT. With V trimmed by 6 bases and J by 5 bases, 7 bases remained unmatched. The CDR3 runs 14 residues. As for this clonotype: Its cognate antigen is unknown.

The receptor was isolated from a man aged 50-59 years who received an inactivated influenza vaccine. J is TRBJ2-7 and V is TRBV6-2 or TRBV6-3, with TRBD2 matching over 10 bases. The sequencing here drew on PBMCs from blood, taken about 6 weeks after vaccination. The CDR3 region is CASRSLAGAHEQYF. CDR3 nucleotide sequence: TGTGCCAGCAGATCCCTAGCGGGAGCCCACGAGCAGTACTTC.